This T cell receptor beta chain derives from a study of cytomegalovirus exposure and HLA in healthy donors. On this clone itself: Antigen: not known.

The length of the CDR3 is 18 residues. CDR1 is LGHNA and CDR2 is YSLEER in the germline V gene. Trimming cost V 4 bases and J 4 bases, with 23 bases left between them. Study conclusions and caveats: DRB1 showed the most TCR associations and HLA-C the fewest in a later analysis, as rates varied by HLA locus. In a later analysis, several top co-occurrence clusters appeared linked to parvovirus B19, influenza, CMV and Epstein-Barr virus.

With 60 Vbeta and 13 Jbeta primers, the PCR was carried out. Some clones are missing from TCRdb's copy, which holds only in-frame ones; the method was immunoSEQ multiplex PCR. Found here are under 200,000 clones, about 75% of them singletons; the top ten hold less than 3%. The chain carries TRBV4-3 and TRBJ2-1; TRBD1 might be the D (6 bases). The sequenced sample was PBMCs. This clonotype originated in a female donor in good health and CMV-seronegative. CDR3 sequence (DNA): TGCGCCAGCAGCCTTGGTTCTGTGGTACAGGGCCCTTACAATGAGCAGTTCTTC. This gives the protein CASSLGSVVQGPYNEQFF.